These 23 T cell receptor beta chains were all obtained from the same sample, sequenced in a study of T cells in Graves' hyperthyroidism and ophthalmopathy (dated 2019 in TCRdb). Library creation used multiplex PCR. Sequencing instrument: Illumina HiSeq 2000. The TCR beta CDR3 regions were amplified from RNA transcripts. The TCR CDR3 was subjected to a first round of RT-PCR using the HTBI primer set and the Qiagen OneStep RT-PCR kit. TCRdb's own reprocessing of the public reads used fastp at Q25 and MiXCR and kept productive beta chains. Identical CDR3 proteins give one entry, which carries the most common genes and DNA. For this sample there are 750,000 to 950,000 distinct CDR3 sequences; more than 30% appear just once. The ten largest account for approximately 8.7% of the sample. Source material: blood. The receptors come from a man aged 18 to 30 with Graves' hyperthyroidism.

The chain combines TRBV4-1 with TRBJ2-7; TRBD2 aligns across 7 bases. The CDR3 is made up of 15 amino acids. The germline V gene encodes CDR1 MGHRA and CDR2 YSYEKL. The V gene end was trimmed by 3 bases and the J gene end by 2 bases; junction bases not matched to a gene: 7. CDR3 sequence (DNA): TGCGCCAGCAGCCAGGGACTAAGTCCAACCTACGAGCAGTACTTC. This translates into CASSQGLSPTYEQYF.

This clonotype was recorded at least ten times. The J gene is TRBJ2-6, the V gene TRBV7-9; D is tentatively TRBD1 or TRBD2 (6 bases each). The CDR3 is 16 amino acids. V lost 1 base and J lost 2, with 9 bases in between. Germline V gives CDR1 SEHNR, CDR2 FQNEAQ (reference sequence). The CDR3 region is CASSLVGGTGANVLTF. In DNA, the CDR3 is TGTGCCAGCAGCTTAGTAGGGGGGACTGGGGCCAACGTCCTGACTTTC. The full variable domain, rest sourced from reference TRBV7-9 and TRBJ2-6, is DTGVSQNPRHKITKRGQNVTFRCDPISEHNRLYWYRQTLGQGPEFLTYFQNEAQLEKSRLLSDRFSAERPKGSFSTLEIQRTEQGDSAMYLCASSLVGGTGANVLTFGAGSRLTVL.

V gene TRBV11-2 combines with J gene TRBJ2-7, with 11 bases aligning to TRBD1. V lost 5 bases, J lost 3 bases, and 9 bases stayed unmatched. There are 16 residues in the CDR3. Germline assignment: CDR1 SGHAT and CDR2 FQNNGV. Here the CDR3 reads CASSRTLGTGGYEQYF. The CDR3 DNA reads as TGTGCCAGCAGCCGTACGCTCGGGACAGGGGGCTACGAGCAGTACTTC.

This clonotype came up many times. The genes are TRBV6-5 and TRBJ1-2, with D perhaps TRBD1 (5 bases). Between the trimmed V and J ends, which lost 0 bases and 2 bases, there was a span of 10 bases. This CDR3 region has 15 residues. The germline V gene has CDR1 MNHEY and CDR2 SVGAGI. The CDR3 reads CASSYSAAGNYGYTF. CDR3 coding DNA: TGTGCCAGCAGTTACTCGGCGGCAGGGAACTATGGCTACACCTTC.

This clonotype was detected a few times. A junction boundary mismatches the germline segment, possibly from a read error. This sequence joins TRBV7-9 and TRBJ1-6; no clear D. The CDR3 has 15 amino acids. In germline, CDR1 is SEHNR, CDR2 FQNEAQ (reference sequence). The CDR3 is CASSQDSSGNSPLHF. The CDR3 DNA reads as TGCGCCAGCAGCCAAGATAGTAGTGGGAATTCACCCCTCCACTTT.

This clonotype was observed once. The V and J genes are TRBV30 and TRBJ1-6; D possibly corresponds to TRBD1 (6 bases). V was trimmed by 3 bases and J by 8 bases, leaving 17 bases between them. Germline-derived CDR1 and CDR2 are GTSNPN and SVGIG (reference sequence). The length of the CDR3 is 15 residues. The CDR3 region has the DNA TGTGCCTGGAGAGGGACGGGGCGGGGGCATTCACCCCTCCACTTT. It yields the protein CAWRGTGRGHSPLHF.

This clonotype occurred many times. Here the CDR3 DNA reads TGTGCCAGCAGCCGACAGGGAACGAACACTGAAGCTTTCTTT. It codes for CASSRQGTNTEAFF. V and J are TRBV12-3 or TRBV12-4 and TRBJ1-1; 7 bases match TRBD1. Trimming took 6 bases from V and 1 from J; bases not matched to a gene: 5. CDR3 length equals 14 residues.

This clonotype showed up just a few times. The rearrangement uses TRBV24-1 and TRBJ2-2; D is possibly TRBD1 or TRBD2 (5 bases each). The CDR3 covers 14 residues. V shed 7 bases and J shed 7 bases, with 15 bases lying between them. The V gene's germline CDR1 is KGHDR and CDR2 SFDVKD. In nucleotides, the CDR3 is TGTGCCACCAGCCTCCCAGGGACGGGCGGGGAGCTGTTTTTT. Translating it yields CATSLPGTGGELFF.

This clonotype was picked up many times. This chain links TRBV9 with TRBJ1-2, with D unresolved. With 5 bases removed from V and 0 bases from J, the gap between germline ends came to 11 bases. This CDR3 is 14 amino acids long. Germline-derived CDR1 and CDR2 are SGDLS and YYNGEE. The CDR3 DNA sequence: TGTGCCAGCAGGGGCCTGGGAGCTAACTATGGCTACACCTTC. Protein product: CASRGLGANYGYTF.

The chain's CDR3 is CSVSGDRKYQPQHF. The DNA of the CDR3 is TGCAGCGTCTCGGGGGACAGGAAGTATCAGCCCCAGCATTTT. The rearrangement joins TRBV29-1 to TRBJ1-5, with 8 positions matching TRBD1. Per the germline V gene, CDR1 is SQVTM and CDR2 is ANQGSEA. The J segment lost 5 bases and the V segment lost 6 bases, leaving 9 bases of the junction unmatched. The CDR3 covers 14 residues.

This clonotype was observed a single time. At one end the junction does not follow the germline gene, possibly because of a read error. The chain has TRBV7-2 and TRBJ1-4, with 7 bases fitting TRBD1. The CDR3 loop spans 15 amino acids. CDR1 SGHTA and CDR2 FQGNSA come from the germline V gene. CDR3 nucleotide sequence: TGTGCCAGCAGCTTAATGGGGACAGTTAATAAAAAACTGTTTTTT. Its translation: CASSLMGTVNKKLFF.

This clonotype was seen a handful of times. J is TRBJ1-6 and V is TRBV20-1; no clear D gene. The germline V gene has CDR1 DFQATT and CDR2 SNEGSKA (reference sequence). The CDR3 consists of 16 residues. V lost 2 bases, J lost 6 bases, and 17 bases lay in between. CDR3 region: CSARSGFVRFNSPLHF. The DNA of the CDR3 is TGCAGTGCTAGAAGTGGGTTTGTTCGTTTTAATTCACCCCTCCACTTT.

The sample holds one count of this clonotype. V gene TRBV2 combines with J gene TRBJ2-7, with D uncertain. The V end lost 7 bases, the J end lost 2 bases, and 24 bases lay between the germline ends. Germline values: CDR1 SNHLY, CDR2 FYNNEI. The CDR3 loop spans 17 amino acids. CDR3 sequence (DNA): TGTGCCAGCACTTACGTCGCGACCTCCGGGCCTCCCTACGAGCAGTACTTC. It yields the protein CASTYVATSGPPYEQYF.

The chain employs TRBV24-1 and TRBJ2-7, with D possibly matching TRBD1 (8 bases). The V gene lost 7 bases and the J gene lost 6 bases, with 15 bases spanning the gap. The germline V gene has CDR1 KGHDR and CDR2 SFDVKD. This CDR3 is 13 amino acids long. CDR3 amino acids: CATSVQGGAEQYF. Here the CDR3 DNA reads TGTGCCACCAGCGTACAGGGGGGGGCCGAGCAGTACTTC.

The chain joins TRBV7-9 to TRBJ2-7; no reliable D call. Germline CDR1 SEHNR, CDR2 FQNEAQ (reference sequence). This CDR3 has 13 amino acids. V was clipped by 3 bases and J by 1 base, with 7 bases between them. The CDR3 nucleotides read TGTGCCAGCAGCTTCTCCGAGTCCTACGAGCAGTACTTC. Protein product: CASSFSESYEQYF.

Notes on this clonotype: A read error may be the cause here, since a much bigger clone is one base away. The chain combines TRBV9 with TRBJ1-4, with unresolved D. CDR1 SGDLS and CDR2 YYNGEE come from the germline V gene. Trimming left V 7 bases short and J 8 bases short, with 12 bases between. The length of the CDR3 is 12 residues. CDR3 bases: TGTGCCAGCGGCCCCGTCAACGAAAAACTGTTTTTT. This encodes CASGPVNEKLFF.

This clonotype has ten or more counts. This chain joins TRBV29-1 and TRBJ2-7; 9 bases line up with TRBD2. There are 13 residues in the CDR3. V lost 3 bases and J lost 0; bases outside the gene matches: 0. Germline V gene sequence: CDR1 SQVTM, CDR2 ANQGSEA. The CDR3 loop reads CSVETSGSYEQYF. CDR3 DNA sequence: TGCAGCGTTGAGACTAGCGGCTCCTACGAGCAGTACTTC.

The rearrangement links TRBV6-2 or TRBV6-3 to TRBJ1-1, with 7 bases aligning to TRBD1. V lost 2 bases and J lost 0; bases outside the gene matches: 6. The CDR3 sequence is 16 residues long. Germline V CDR1 and CDR2: MNHEY, SVGEGT. The CDR3 sequence: CASSYADRAMNTEAFF. CDR3 in DNA: TGTGCCAGCAGTTACGCCGACAGGGCCATGAACACTGAAGCTTTCTTT.

This clonotype was detected a few times. V and J are TRBV7-2 and TRBJ1-1; D is undetermined. Looked up from germline, CDR1 is SGHTA and CDR2 is FQGNSA. The V gene lost 5 bases and the J gene lost 3 bases, with 10 bases spanning the gap. The CDR3 sequence is 13 residues long. The CDR3 DNA is TGTGCCAGCAGCCCTGGGCCTCACACTGAAGCTTTCTTT. Translated, it gives CASSPGPHTEAFF.

This clonotype was counted at least ten times. The chain combines TRBV10-2 with TRBJ1-1; the D is unclear. CDR3 length equals 11 residues. CDR1 is WSHSY and CDR2 is SAAADI in the germline V gene. The ends were cut back, 6 bases at V and 4 bases at J, with 6 bases in the middle. CDR3 residues: CASRSATEAFF. As DNA, the CDR3 is TGCGCCAGCAGAAGTGCCACTGAAGCTTTCTTT.

This clonotype was found many times. The chain combines TRBV19 with TRBJ2-5; a weak D match, TRBD2 (6 bases). The V gene lost 4 bases and the J gene lost 2 bases, with 11 bases spanning the gap. CDR3 size: 14 residues. Germline CDR1 is LNHDA and CDR2 is SQIVND (reference sequence). In nucleotides, the CDR3 is TGTGCCAGTAGTAGGAGGGACGGACAAGAGACCCAGTACTTC. It yields the protein CASSRRDGQETQYF.

This clonotype was observed at least ten times. This sequence joins TRBV9 and TRBJ1-3, with unresolved D. The CDR3 totals 12 residues. The V gene lost 2 bases and the J gene lost 3 bases, with 3 bases spanning the gap. Germline CDR1 and CDR2: SGDLS and YYNGEE. The CDR3 nucleotides are TGTGCCAGCAGCGTGAGTGGAAACACCATATATTTT. This encodes CASSVSGNTIYF.

Turning to this clonotype: An end of the junction differs from the germline gene, which may be a read error. This rearrangement joins TRBV15 to TRBJ1-4; 9 bases agree with TRBD1. Germline V gene lookup returns CDR1 LNHNV and CDR2 YYDKDF (reference sequence). CDR3 length equals 16 residues. The CDR3 DNA reads as TGTGCCGCCAGCAGTGACACAGGGGGCGTTAATGAAAAACTGTTTTTT. It codes for CAASSDTGGVNEKLFF.